This TCR beta chain was retrieved from a study of neurological immune-mediated disorders. TCRdb processed the 5' RACE reads anew with MiXCR; each CDR3 protein has one entry. The table records some 78,000 distinct CDR3 sequences, just over 5% of them present only once. This clonotype has a count of ten or more. Sequencing was carried out using PBMCs. The sequence was obtained from a woman aged 25 to 39 with multiple sclerosis.

The chain's CDR3 is CSAEGQANYGYTF. The CDR3 DNA reads TGCAGTGCTGAGGGACAGGCTAACTATGGCTACACCTTC. V gene TRBV20-1 combines with J gene TRBJ1-2; 8 nucleotides line up with TRBD1. Trimming removed 5 bases from V and 0 bases from J; junction bases left unmatched: 2. This CDR3 comprises 13 residues. The germline V gene encodes CDR1 DFQATT and CDR2 SNEGSKA (reference sequence).